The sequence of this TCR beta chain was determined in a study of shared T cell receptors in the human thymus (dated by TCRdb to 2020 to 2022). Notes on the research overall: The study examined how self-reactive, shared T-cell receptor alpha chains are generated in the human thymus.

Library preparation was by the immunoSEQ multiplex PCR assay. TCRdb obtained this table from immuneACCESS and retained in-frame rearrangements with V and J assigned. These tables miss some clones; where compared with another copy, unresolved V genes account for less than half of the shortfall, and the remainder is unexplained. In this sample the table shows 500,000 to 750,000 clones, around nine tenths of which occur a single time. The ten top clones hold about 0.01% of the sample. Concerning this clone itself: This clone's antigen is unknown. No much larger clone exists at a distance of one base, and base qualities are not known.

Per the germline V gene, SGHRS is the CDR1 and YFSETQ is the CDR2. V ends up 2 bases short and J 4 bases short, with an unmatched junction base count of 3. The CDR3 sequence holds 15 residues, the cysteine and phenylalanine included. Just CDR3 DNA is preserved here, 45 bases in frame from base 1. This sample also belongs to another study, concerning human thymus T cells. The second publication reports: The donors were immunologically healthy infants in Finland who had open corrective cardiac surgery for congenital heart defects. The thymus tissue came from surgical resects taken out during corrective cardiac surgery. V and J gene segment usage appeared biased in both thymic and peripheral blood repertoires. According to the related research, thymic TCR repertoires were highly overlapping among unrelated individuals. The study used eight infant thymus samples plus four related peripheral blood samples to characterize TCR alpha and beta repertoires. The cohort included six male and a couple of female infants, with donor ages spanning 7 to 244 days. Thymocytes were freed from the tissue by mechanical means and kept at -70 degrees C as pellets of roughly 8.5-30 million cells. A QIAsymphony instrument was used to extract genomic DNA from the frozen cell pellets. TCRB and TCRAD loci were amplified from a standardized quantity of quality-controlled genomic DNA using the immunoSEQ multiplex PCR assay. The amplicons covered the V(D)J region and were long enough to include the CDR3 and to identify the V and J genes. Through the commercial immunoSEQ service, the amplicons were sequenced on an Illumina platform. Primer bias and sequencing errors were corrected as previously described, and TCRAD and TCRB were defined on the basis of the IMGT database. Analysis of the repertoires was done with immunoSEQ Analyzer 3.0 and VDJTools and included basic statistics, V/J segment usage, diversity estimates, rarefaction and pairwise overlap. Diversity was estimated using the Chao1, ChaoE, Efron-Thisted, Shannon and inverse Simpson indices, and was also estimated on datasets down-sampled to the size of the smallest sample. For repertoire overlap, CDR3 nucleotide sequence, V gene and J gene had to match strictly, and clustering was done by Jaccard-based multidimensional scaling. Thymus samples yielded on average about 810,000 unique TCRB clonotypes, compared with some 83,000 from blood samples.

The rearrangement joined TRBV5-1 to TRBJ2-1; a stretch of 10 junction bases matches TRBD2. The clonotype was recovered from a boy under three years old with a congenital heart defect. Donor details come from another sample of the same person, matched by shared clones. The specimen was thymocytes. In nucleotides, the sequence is TGCGCCAGCAGCTTCGGACTAGCGGTTTACAATGAGCAGTTCTTC. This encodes CASSFGLAVYNEQFF.